This TCR beta chain derives from a study of T cell clones after liver transplantation. Study summary: Subjects received no induction therapy and standard immunosuppression until randomization at 12-24 months post-transplant. Study-wide points: A larger donor-reactive than third-party decline suggested partial antigen-specific deletion.

Data came from immunoSEQ multiplex PCR; TCRdb stores just in-frame clones and leaves some out. Here the sample spans some 110,000 clones, 90% being singletons. To note about this clone: Its antigen is still unknown.

This TCR came from a human patient who received a liver transplant. These T cells may partly come from the graft donor. Sequencing used CD4+ T cells from blood, obtained 12 months after liver transplant.

The CDR3 is CASSLSGLAGGFRDEQFF. CDR3 nucleotides: TGTGCCAGCAGCCTATCGGGACTAGCGGGAGGGTTCAGGGATGAGCAGTTCTTC. The V gene is TRBV11-2, the J gene TRBJ2-1; 16 bases map to TRBD2. Germline V CDR1 and CDR2: SGHAT, FQNNGV. The junction had 12 bases not matched to a gene; V was cut back by 5 bases and J by 8 bases. This CDR3 spans 18 amino acids.